This T cell receptor beta chain stems from a study of radiotherapy plus CTLA-4 blockade in lung cancer. Repertoires were generated with immunoSEQ multiplex PCR, while TCRdb's copy carries only in-frame clones and drops some. Of tens of thousands of clones in the sample, almost 80% are singletons; the top ten hold roughly 8%. Notes on the study in general: In blood, TCR clones derived from the tumor expanded after radiotherapy plus ipilimumab.

Trimming took 7 bases from V and 8 from J; bases not matched to a gene: 12. The CDR3 totals 14 residues. Germline V lookup: CDR1 SEHNR, CDR2 FQNEAQ (reference sequence). This clone was picked up a small number of times. Its antigen is unidentified. Material: peripheral blood, obtained from a patient treated with radiotherapy plus ipilimumab. The sequence derives from a human donor with non-small cell lung cancer who had stable disease on radiotherapy plus ipilimumab. The chain joins TRBV7-9 to TRBJ1-2, with 8 bases that match TRBD1. The CDR3 loop is CASNYIGQGQGYTF. For the CDR3, the DNA is TGTGCCAGCAACTATATAGGACAGGGTCAAGGCTACACCTTC. Drawing the rest from reference TRBV7-9 and TRBJ1-2, the complete variable domain is DTGVSQNPRHKITKRGQNVTFRCDPISEHNRLYWYRQTLGQGPEFLTYFQNEAQLEKSRLLSDRFSAERPKGSFSTLEIQRTEQGDSAMYLCASNYIGQGQGYTFGSGTRLTVV.